This TCR beta chain is from a study of cytomegalovirus exposure and HLA in healthy donors (dated 2017 in TCRdb). Regarding the complete study: An earlier analysis of some 600 of the donors reported roughly 300 Gb of sequence data and 100 million to 120 million unique TCR beta sequences obtained from around 180 million T cells. About 300 gigabases of sequencing data and approximately 91 million unique TCR sequences made up an early release that covered over 550 HLA-typed donors. The genetic ancestry cluster associated with self-reported Caucasian donors included 65% to 90% of the 398 genotyped donors. The study aimed to test whether cataloging public T cell receptors could reveal signatures of past pathogen exposure. The study profiled the T cell repertoires of approximately 700 subjects by immunosequencing and related them to cytomegalovirus serostatus. Along with the approximately 650-subject first cohort, a separate validation cohort of over a hundred different subjects was used. High-throughput TCR immunosequencing, statistical association of individual TCRs with disease status, and machine learning were combined to predict cytomegalovirus infection status. A later analysis re-analyzed previously published TCR beta repertoires from about 600 donors and added high-resolution HLA genotyping to study TCR occurrence patterns. Rather than drawing on any new phenotypic data, the later analysis identified candidate immune exposures from TCR beta sequences and the way those sequences occurred across donors. An earlier analysis of nearly 600 of the donors applied high-throughput TCR beta sequencing to assess whether each TCR beta V gene segment acted as functional or pseudogenic. Alongside the repertoire data, information on donor age, sex, ethnicity and CMV serostatus was compiled. A later genetic analysis took genome-wide SNP genotypes for about three fifths of the 666 donors and used that subset as a discovery cohort. Every repertoire in the discovery cohort had been generated on one and the same sequencing platform. HLA typing covered class I and class II loci at four-digit resolution. Typing coverage differed by locus: A, B, C, DRB1 and DQB1 were typed in roughly 620-630 donors, DQA1 in about 550, DPA1 in approximately 600, and DPB1 in roughly 470. About five DR-DQ haplotypes were treated as single units for association and clustering because of strong linkage in the cohort. Among approximately 370 genotyped donors of the cohort, an average of approximately 200,000 unique TCR beta nucleotide sequences was sequenced per donor, of which roughly 18% were non-productive. What the work shows at the level of the full study, not this receptor alone: Roughly uniform sequencing depth across donors was assumed in presence/absence analyses, although this assumption may not hold. In the study, around 150 TCR beta chains were listed as associated with cytomegalovirus. Strong co-occurrence of HLA alleles, especially DR and DQ, made assigning TCR associations to individual alleles difficult. Because some donors lacked HLA typing at each locus, the association tests relied only on the typed subset. The authors suggested that the approach could potentially be extended to other disease states and immunological phenotypes. In both the original and validation cohorts, the classifier was reported to diagnose cytomegalovirus status with high specificity and sensitivity. Several of the top co-occurrence clusters appeared to be linked to parvovirus B19, influenza, CMV and Epstein-Barr virus, according to a later analysis. At a false discovery rate of 0.05, a later analysis linked 16,000 or so TCR beta sequences to specific HLA alleles. A later genetic analysis reported fewer N-insertions in productive TCRs among donors in an Asian-associated ancestry cluster than the approximately 670-donor mean. The 87-base-pair reads could not distinguish some IMGT-functional V segments, including TRBV6-2 and TRBV6-3, so those segments were excluded. In a later analysis, HLA-associated TCR beta chains showed more clonal expansion and lower generation probabilities than non-associated chains that were equally common. In a later analysis, the rate of TCR association differed among HLA loci, with DRB1 alleles having the most associated TCRs and HLA-C alleles having the fewest. In an earlier analysis of approximately 590 of the donors, most TCR beta V segments were observed in productive rearrangements about 87% or about 30% of the time, broadly matching IMGT annotations. Only TCR beta chains were sequenced in this cohort, and the absence of alpha or paired-chain data limited detectable features. According to a later analysis, most CMV-associated TCR beta chains appeared to be HLA-restricted, and the HLA associations seemed to be driven largely by CMV exposure. Over 15 rarely observed V segments, including chromosome 9 orphons, were excluded from the earlier analysis of about 610 of the donors because counts were too low. Immune exposure information for the cohort was limited to CMV serostatus. An association between a missense DCLRE1C variant and V-gene and J-gene trimming of TCR beta chains was found in a later genetic analysis and replicated in an independent cohort. A further reported finding was that TCR beta sequences accurately predicted the HLA-A and HLA-B alleles for most subjects in the first cohort. In vitro tests confirmed that a few of the cytomegalovirus-associated TCR beta chains recognize cytomegalovirus antigens. The sequencing pipeline was judged likely to have produced a cluster of highly shared sequence variants as a technical artifact. Most TCR sequences were seen in very few donors, while some public TCRs were found in many individuals. Linkage disequilibrium might explain the correlated functional status among segregating V segments, but an unknown experimental factor could not be ruled out.

To prepare the library, the immunoSEQ multiplex PCR assay was applied. A mixture of 60 forward primers for TCR Vbeta segments and 13 reverse primers for TCR Jbeta segments was used in the multiplex PCR. The CDR3 region of rearranged TCR beta genes was amplified from genomic DNA with a multiplex PCR assay. Amplified TCR beta libraries were sequenced as 87-base-pair reads on the Illumina HiSeq System. In the source study's methods: In a later analysis, roughly 80 million unique TCR beta chains were counted across the roughly 610 repertoires, and around 10 million of these chains were shared by at least two donors. To remove PCR and sequencing errors, raw reads were error-corrected and collapsed into unique sequences using a nearest-neighbor algorithm that merged closely related sequences. Alignment of CDR3 sequences to IMGT reference sequences was used to assign V, D and J gene segments. For a sequence to be retained, a match of at least six nucleotides to both a V gene segment and a J gene segment was required. A rearrangement counted as productive if the CDR3 had no stop codons and remained in frame with V and J, and every other rearrangement counted as non-productive. CDR3 was defined by IMGT convention, running from the second conserved V-encoded cysteine to the conserved J-encoded phenylalanine. In an earlier analysis of around 570 of the donors, sequences lacking an unambiguous match to a single V gene segment were excluded. An earlier analysis of about 590 of the donors classified V segments as functional when productive rearrangements were above 56.7% and as segregating when the standard deviation between donors was above 5%. A statistical classification framework was built for diagnosing cytomegalovirus status from the catalog of TCR beta chain sequences. A later analysis assigned V and J genes by comparing TCR nucleotide sequences with IMGT/GENE-DB human TR gene sequences. In a later analysis, CDR3 sequences and most-parsimonious VDJ recombination scenarios were assigned using the TCRdist pipeline. In a later analysis, each TCR beta chain was defined by its CDR3 amino acid sequence together with its V-gene family, and reads without a unique V-gene family were excluded. A later analysis removed 592 highly shared, low-generation-probability nucleotide sequences to deal with suspected cross-contamination and a sequencing artifact. In a later analysis, a clonal expansion index for each public chain was calculated from normalized within-repertoire ranks of inferred template counts. In a later analysis, generation probabilities were computed with a VDJ recombination model fitted to out-of-frame rearrangements, and the resulting probabilities were checked against IGoR. Hypergeometric tests were used in a later analysis to score TCR-TCR, TCR-HLA and TCR-CMV co-occurrence, with a repertoire-size bias correction applied to the TCR pairs. In a later analysis, false discovery rates were estimated by permuting HLA or CMV assignments 20 times. In a later analysis, co-occurring TCRs were grouped with DBSCAN, and TCRdist sequence similarity was added when clustering was performed within HLA-allele-positive subsets. Repertoires with fewer than 30,000 or more than 120,000 public chains were left out of co-occurrence clustering, as were about 5 repertoires with anomalous nucleotide sharing. Imported from immuneACCESS, the table was reduced by TCRdb to in-frame sequences with V and J called. These copies leave out some clones; in studies compared against another copy, an unresolved V gene accounts for under half, and the cause of the remainder is not known. The DNA gave D and trimming, while V, J and clone size come from that table. Present in this sample are 180,000 or so clones, 70% to 85% of which were seen just once. Jointly, the top ten make up approximately 1.4% of the sample.

Sequences SNHLY (CDR1) and FYNNEI (CDR2) are obtained from the germline V gene. V and J are truncated by 5 bases and 4 bases respectively, leaving an intervening sequence of 15 bases. Including the terminal cysteine and phenylalanine, the CDR3 comprises 15 residues. Only the CDR3 DNA stays, 45 bases, in frame from base 1. Worth noting for this clone: No antigen is known for it. Base qualities are missing; no much larger clone stands one base away.

The cohort consisted of more than 650 healthy bone marrow donors. At the time of sampling, all cohort members were nominally healthy, though unrecorded immune exposures were likely present. The donor was CMV seronegative and was included in the group of a few hundred seronegative cohort members. A peripheral blood sample was provided by each donor, and peripheral blood mononuclear cells were used for TCR beta sequencing. Genomic DNA extraction from the blood cell samples was performed with the Qiagen DNeasy Blood Extraction Kit. The sequence was obtained from a young man in good health and CMV-seronegative. This chain joins TRBV2 to TRBJ1-5; the D gene cannot be resolved reliably. The sequenced sample consisted of PBMCs. Read as DNA, the sequence is TGTGCCAGCAGTCTAGAAATTGACTGGAATCAGCCCCAGCATTTT. Its protein product is CASSLEIDWNQPQHF.